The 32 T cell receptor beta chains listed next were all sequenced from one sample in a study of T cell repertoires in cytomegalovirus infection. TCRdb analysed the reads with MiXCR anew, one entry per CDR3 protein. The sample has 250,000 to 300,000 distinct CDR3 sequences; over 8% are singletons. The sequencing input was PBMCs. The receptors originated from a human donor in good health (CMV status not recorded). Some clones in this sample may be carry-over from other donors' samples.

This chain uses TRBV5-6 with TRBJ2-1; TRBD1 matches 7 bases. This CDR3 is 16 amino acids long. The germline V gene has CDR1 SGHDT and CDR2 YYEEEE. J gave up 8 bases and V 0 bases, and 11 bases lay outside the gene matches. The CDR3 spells CASSLATGSVMDEQFF. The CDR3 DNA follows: TGTGCCAGCAGCTTGGCGACAGGGAGCGTAATGGATGAGCAGTTCTTC.

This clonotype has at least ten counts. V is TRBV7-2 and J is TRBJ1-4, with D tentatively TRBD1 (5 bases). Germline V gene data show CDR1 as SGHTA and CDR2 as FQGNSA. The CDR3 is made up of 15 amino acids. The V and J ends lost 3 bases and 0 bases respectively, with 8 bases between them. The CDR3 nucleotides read TGTGCCAGCAGCTTGGACACTGCAACTAATGAAAAACTGTTTTTT. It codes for CASSLDTATNEKLFF.

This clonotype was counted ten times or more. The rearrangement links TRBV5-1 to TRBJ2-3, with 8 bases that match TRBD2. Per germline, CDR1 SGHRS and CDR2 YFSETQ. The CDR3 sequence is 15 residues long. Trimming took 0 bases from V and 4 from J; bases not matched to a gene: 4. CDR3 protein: CASSLAAGGPDTQYF. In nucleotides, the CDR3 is TGCGCCAGCAGCTTGGCGGCGGGGGGCCCAGATACGCAGTATTTT.

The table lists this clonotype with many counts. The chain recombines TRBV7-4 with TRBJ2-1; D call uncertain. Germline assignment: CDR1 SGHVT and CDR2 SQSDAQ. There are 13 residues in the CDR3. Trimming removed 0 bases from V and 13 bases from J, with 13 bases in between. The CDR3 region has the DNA TGTGCCAGCAGCTTAGCAGGACCACCCGTCCAGTTCTTC. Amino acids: CASSLAGPPVQFF.

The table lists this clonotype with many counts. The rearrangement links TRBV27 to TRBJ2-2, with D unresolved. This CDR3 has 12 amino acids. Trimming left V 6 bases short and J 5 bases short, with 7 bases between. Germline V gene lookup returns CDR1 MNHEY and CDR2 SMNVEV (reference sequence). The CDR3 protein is CASRTRTGELFF. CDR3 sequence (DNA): TGTGCCAGCAGGACGCGAACCGGGGAGCTGTTTTTT.

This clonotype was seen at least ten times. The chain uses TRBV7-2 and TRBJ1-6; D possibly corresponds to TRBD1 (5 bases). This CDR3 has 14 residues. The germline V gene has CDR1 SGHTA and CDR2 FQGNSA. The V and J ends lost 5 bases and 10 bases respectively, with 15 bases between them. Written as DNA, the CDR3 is TGTGCCAGCAGCCGGGCAGGGACGGGATCACCCCTCCACTTT. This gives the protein CASSRAGTGSPLHF.

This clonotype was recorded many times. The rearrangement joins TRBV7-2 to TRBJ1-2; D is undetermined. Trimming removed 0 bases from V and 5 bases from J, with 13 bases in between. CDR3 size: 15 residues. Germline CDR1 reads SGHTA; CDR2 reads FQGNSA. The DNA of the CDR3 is TGTGCCAGCAGCTTAGCGGCACAGCCGTTATATGGCTACACCTTC. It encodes CASSLAAQPLYGYTF.

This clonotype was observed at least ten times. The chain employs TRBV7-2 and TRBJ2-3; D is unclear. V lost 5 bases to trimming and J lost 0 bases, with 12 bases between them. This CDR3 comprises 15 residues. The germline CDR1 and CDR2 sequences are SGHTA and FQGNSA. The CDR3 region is CASSPSAGSTDTQYF. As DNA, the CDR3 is TGTGCCAGCAGCCCCTCGGCTGGGAGCACAGATACGCAGTATTTT.

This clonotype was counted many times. The CDR3 DNA reads as TGCAGCGTAAATGACAGGGACGAGCAGTACTTC. This gives the protein CSVNDRDEQYF. J is TRBJ2-7 and V is TRBV29-1; 7 nucleotides align to TRBD1. Unmatched junction bases numbered 4, after V lost 6 bases and J lost 5 bases. CDR3 length equals 11 residues. The germline CDR1 and CDR2 sequences are SQVTM and ANQGSEA.

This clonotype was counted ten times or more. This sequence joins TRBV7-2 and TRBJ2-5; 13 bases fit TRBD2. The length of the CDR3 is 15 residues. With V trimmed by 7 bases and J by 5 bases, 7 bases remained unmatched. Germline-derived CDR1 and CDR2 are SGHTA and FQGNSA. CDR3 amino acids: CASKTGTSGVETQYF. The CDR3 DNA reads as TGTGCCAGCAAAACTGGGACTAGCGGGGTGGAGACCCAGTACTTC.

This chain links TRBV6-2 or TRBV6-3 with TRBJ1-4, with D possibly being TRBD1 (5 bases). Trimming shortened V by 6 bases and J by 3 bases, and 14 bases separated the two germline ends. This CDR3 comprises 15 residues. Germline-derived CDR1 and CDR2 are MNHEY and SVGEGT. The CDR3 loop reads CASRDDGTANEKLFF. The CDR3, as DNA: TGTGCCAGCAGGGACGACGGGACGGCTAATGAAAAACTGTTTTTT.

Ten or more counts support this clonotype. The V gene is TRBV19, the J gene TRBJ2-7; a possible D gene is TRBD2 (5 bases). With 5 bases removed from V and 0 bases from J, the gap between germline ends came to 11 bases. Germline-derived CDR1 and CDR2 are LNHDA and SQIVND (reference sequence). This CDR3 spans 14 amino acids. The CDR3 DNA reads TGTGCCAGTAGTTCCGGGGTAATCTCCTACGAGCAGTACTTC. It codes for CASSSGVISYEQYF.

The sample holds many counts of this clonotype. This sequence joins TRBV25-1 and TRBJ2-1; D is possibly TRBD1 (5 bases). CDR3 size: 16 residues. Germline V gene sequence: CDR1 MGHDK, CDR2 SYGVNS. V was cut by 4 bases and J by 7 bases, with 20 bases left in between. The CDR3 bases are TGTGCCAGCAGTGTCCTCGCTTCCCCCAGGGCTAATGAGCAGTTCTTC. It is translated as CASSVLASPRANEQFF.

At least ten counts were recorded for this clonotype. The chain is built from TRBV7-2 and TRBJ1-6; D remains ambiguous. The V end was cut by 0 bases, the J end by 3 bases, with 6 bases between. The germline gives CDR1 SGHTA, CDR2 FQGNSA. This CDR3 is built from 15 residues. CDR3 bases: TGTGCCAGCAGCTTAGCGGTCGGCTATAATTCACCCCTCCACTTT. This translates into CASSLAVGYNSPLHF.

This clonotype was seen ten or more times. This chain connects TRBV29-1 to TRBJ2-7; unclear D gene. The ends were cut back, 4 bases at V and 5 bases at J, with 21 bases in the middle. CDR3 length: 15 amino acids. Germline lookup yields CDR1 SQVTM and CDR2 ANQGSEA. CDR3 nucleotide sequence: TGCAGCGTTGCCCGAGTCGGTCTGACCCTTGACGAGCAGTACTTC. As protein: CSVARVGLTLDEQYF.

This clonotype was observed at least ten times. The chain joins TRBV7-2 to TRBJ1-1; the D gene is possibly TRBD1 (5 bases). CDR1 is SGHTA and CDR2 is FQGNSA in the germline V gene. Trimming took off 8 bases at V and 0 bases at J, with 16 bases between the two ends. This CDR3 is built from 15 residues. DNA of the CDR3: TGTGCCAGCGTTCGCCGCCCGGGGCTGAACACTGAAGCTTTCTTT. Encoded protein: CASVRRPGLNTEAFF.

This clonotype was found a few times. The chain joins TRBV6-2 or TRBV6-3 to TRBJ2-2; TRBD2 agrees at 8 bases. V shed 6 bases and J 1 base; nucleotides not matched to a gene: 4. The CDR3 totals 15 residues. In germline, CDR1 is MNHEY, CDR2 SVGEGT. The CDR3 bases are TGTGCCAGCAGAGAAAGCGGGAGGAACACCGGGGAGCTGTTTTTT. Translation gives CASRESGRNTGELFF.

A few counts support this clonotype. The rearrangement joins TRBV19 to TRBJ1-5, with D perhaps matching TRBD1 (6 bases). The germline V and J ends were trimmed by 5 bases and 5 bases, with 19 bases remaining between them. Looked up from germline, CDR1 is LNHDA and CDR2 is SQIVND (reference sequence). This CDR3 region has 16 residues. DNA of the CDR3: TGTGCCAGTAGTCCCGCTCAAGACAGGAGGGATCAGCCCCAGCATTTT. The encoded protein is CASSPAQDRRDQPQHF.

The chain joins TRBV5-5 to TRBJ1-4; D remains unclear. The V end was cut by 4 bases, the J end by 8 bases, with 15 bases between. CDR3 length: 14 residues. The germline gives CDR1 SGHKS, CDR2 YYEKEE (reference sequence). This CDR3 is CASSPASLGEKLFF. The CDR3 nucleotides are TGTGCCAGCAGCCCCGCCAGTCTCGGGGAAAAACTGTTTTTT.

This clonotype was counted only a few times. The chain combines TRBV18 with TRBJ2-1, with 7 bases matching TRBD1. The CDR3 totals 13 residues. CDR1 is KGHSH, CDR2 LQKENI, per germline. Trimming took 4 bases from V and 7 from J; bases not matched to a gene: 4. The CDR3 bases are TGTGCCAGCTCACGTCAACAGGGGAATGAGCAGTTCTTC. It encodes CASSRQQGNEQFF.

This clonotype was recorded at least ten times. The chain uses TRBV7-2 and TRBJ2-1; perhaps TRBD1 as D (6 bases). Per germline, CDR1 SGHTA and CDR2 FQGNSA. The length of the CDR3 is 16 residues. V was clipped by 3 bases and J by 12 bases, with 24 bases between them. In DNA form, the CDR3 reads TGTGCCAGCAGCTTGGGGACGCCGGGACAAGGATTTGGGCAGTTCTTC. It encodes CASSLGTPGQGFGQFF.

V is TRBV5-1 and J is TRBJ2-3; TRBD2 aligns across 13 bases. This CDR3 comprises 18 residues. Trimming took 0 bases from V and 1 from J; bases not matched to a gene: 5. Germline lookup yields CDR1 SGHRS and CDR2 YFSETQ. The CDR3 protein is CASSLDGTSGTRTDTQYF. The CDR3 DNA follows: TGCGCCAGCAGCTTGGACGGGACTAGCGGGACACGCACAGATACGCAGTATTTT.

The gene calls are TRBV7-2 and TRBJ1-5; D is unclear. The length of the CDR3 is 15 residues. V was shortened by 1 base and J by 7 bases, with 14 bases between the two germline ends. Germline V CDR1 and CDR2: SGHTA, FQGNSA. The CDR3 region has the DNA TGTGCCAGCAGCTTAGAAACCGTTGCTACCCAGCCCCAGCATTTT. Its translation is CASSLETVATQPQHF.

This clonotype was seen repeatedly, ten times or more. The CDR3 nucleotides are TGCAGCGTGGGGGGGGCCGTCGCTCGTAACGAGCAGTACTTC. Protein: CSVGGAVARNEQYF. The rearrangement links TRBV29-1 to TRBJ2-7; D might be TRBD2 (7 bases). From germline, CDR1 is SQVTM and CDR2 ANQGSEA. V lost 6 bases to trimming and J lost 5 bases, with 20 bases between them. CDR3 length: 14 amino acids.

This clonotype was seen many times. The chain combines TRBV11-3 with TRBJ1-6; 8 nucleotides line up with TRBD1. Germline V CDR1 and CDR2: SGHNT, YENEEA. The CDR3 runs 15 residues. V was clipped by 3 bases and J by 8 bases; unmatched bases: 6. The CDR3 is CASSLDRAGDSPLHF. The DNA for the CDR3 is TGTGCCAGCAGCTTGGACAGGGCCGGGGATTCACCCCTCCACTTT.

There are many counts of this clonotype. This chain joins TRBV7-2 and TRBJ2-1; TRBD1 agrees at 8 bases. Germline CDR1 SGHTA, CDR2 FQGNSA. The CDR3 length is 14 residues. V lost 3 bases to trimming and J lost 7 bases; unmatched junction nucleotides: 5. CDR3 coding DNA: TGTGCCAGCAGCTTTCAGGGGGCGAGAAATGAGCAGTTCTTC. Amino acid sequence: CASSFQGARNEQFF. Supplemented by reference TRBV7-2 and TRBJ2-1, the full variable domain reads GAGVSQSPSNKVTEKGKDVELRCDPISGHTALYWYRQSLGQGLEFLIYFQGNSAPDKSGLPSDRFSAERTGGSVSTLTIQRTQQEDSAVYLCASSFQGARNEQFFGPGTRLTVL.

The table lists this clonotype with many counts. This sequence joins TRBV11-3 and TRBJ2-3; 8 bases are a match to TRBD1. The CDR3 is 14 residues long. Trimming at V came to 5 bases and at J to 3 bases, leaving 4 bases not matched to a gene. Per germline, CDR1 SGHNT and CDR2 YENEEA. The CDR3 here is CASSATGGTDTQYF. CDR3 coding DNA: TGTGCCAGCAGCGCTACAGGGGGGACAGATACGCAGTATTTT.

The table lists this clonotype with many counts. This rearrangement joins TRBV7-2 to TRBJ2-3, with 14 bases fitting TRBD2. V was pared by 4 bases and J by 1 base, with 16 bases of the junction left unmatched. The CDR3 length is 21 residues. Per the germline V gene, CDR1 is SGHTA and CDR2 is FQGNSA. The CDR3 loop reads CASSYPPKGLAGVRGTDTQYF. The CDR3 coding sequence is TGTGCCAGCAGCTACCCCCCGAAGGGACTAGCGGGAGTGAGGGGCACAGATACGCAGTATTTT.

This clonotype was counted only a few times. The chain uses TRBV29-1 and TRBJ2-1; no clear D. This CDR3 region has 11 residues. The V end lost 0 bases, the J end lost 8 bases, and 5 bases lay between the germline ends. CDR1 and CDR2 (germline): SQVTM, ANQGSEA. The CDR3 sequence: CSVEDAYEQFF. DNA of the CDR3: TGCAGCGTTGAAGATGCCTATGAGCAGTTCTTC.

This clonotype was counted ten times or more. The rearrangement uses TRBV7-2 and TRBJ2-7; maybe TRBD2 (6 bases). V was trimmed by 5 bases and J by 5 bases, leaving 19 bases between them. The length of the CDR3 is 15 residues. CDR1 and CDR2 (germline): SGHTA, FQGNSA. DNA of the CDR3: TGTGCCAGCAGCCCGCGGGACGGTGGATGGGACGAGCAGTACTTC. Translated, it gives CASSPRDGGWDEQYF.

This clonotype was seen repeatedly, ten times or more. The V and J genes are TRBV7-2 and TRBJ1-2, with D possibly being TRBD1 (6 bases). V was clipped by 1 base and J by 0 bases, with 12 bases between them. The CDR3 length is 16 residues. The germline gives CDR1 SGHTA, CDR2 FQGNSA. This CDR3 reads CASSLVHRAANYGYTF. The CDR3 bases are TGTGCCAGCAGCTTAGTCCACAGGGCAGCTAACTATGGCTACACCTTC.

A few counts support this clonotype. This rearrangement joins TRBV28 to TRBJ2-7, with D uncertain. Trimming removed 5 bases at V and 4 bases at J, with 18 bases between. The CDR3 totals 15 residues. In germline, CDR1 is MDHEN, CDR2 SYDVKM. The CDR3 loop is CASSPGALPPYEQYF. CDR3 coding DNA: TGTGCCAGCAGTCCCGGCGCGTTGCCGCCTTACGAGCAGTACTTC.